The 11 T cell receptor beta chains below come from one sample, sequenced in a study of T cells after somatic rescue of genetic block. Sequencing was performed with immunoSEQ multiplex PCR; in TCRdb, only in-frame clones are kept and a portion is missing. The data contain 13,000 to 15,000 clones, 72% of them singletons. The specimen was peripheral blood mononuclear cells (PBMCs). These TCRs come from a boy younger than 18.

The genes are TRBV5-1 and TRBJ1-2, with 9 bases matching TRBD1. J gave up 1 base and V 0 bases, and 10 bases lay outside the gene matches. Germline V gives CDR1 SGHRS, CDR2 YFSETQ. The CDR3 is 18 amino acids. The CDR3: CASSLAWTGAIFNYGYTF. CDR3 in DNA: TGCGCCAGCAGCTTGGCCTGGACAGGGGCGATTTTTAACTATGGCTACACCTTC. Full variable domain (remainder filled in from reference TRBV5-1 and TRBJ1-2): KAGVTQTPRYLIKTRGQQVTLSCSPISGHRSVSWYQQTPGQGLQFLFEYFSETQRNKGNFPGRFSGRQFSNSRSEMNVSTLELGDSALYLCASSLAWTGAIFNYGYTFGSGTRLTVV.

V and J are TRBV9 and TRBJ1-2; 8 nucleotides match TRBD1. The CDR3 has 18 residues. Germline values: CDR1 SGDLS, CDR2 YYNGEE. V was pared by 0 bases and J by 5 bases, with 15 bases of the junction left unmatched. CDR3 in amino acids: CASSVGGEQGVFGYGYTF. The CDR3 DNA follows: TGTGCCAGCAGCGTAGGTGGTGAACAGGGGGTATTTGGTTATGGCTACACCTTC. The full variable domain, with the rest looked up from reference TRBV9 and TRBJ1-2, is DSGVTQTPKHLITATGQRVTLRCSPRSGDLSVYWYQQSLDQGLQFLIQYYNGEERAKGNILERFSAQQFPDLHSELNLSSLELGDSALYFCASSVGGEQGVFGYGYTFGSGTRLTVV.

The V and J genes are TRBV7-9 and TRBJ2-1, with 10 nucleotides matching TRBD1. This CDR3 region has 13 residues. From germline, CDR1 is SEHNR and CDR2 FQNEAQ (reference sequence). V shed 5 bases and J 9 bases; nucleotides not matched to a gene: 4. CDR3 nucleotide sequence: TGTGCCAGCAGCCCGACAGGGGGCTTTGAGCAGTTCTTC. Its translation is CASSPTGGFEQFF.

The rearrangement joins TRBV11-2 to TRBJ2-1; 9 bases are a match to TRBD2. Trimming cost V 0 bases and J 9 bases; bases outside gene matches: 3. Germline CDR1 reads SGHAT; CDR2 reads FQNNGV. The CDR3 consists of 14 residues. The DNA for the CDR3 is TGTGCCAGCAGCTTAGAGCTAGCGGGGTCTGAGCAGTTCTTC. It specifies CASSLELAGSEQFF.

This clone has just a few counts. The V call is TRBV14, the J call TRBJ2-7; no definite D call. V lost 1 base and J lost 0, with 10 bases in between. The CDR3 is made up of 15 amino acids. CDR1 SGHDN and CDR2 FVKESK come from the germline V gene. CDR3 DNA sequence: TGTGCCAGCAGCCAAGGAGTAATGAGCTCCTACGAGCAGTACTTC. It is translated as CASSQGVMSSYEQYF.

The V call is TRBV9, the J call TRBJ1-2; 8 nucleotides agree with TRBD1. V trimming: 4 bases; J trimming: 2 bases; junction bases outside the gene matches: 7. The CDR3 runs to 15 residues. CDR1 SGDLS and CDR2 YYNGEE come from the germline V gene. The CDR3 region has the DNA TGTGCCAGCAGCCCCGGACAGGGTGGGAACTATGGCTACACCTTC. The encoded protein is CASSPGQGGNYGYTF.

The chain carries TRBV4-1 and TRBJ1-4, with D possibly being TRBD1 (5 bases). From germline, CDR1 is MGHRA and CDR2 YSYEKL. This CDR3 region has 16 residues. Deletions cut 0 bases from V and 9 bases from J, with 17 bases between. The CDR3 spells CASSQDGGTAMKKLFF. CDR3 nucleotides: TGCGCCAGCAGCCAAGATGGGGGGACCGCGATGAAAAAACTGTTTTTT.

The V gene is TRBV19, the J gene TRBJ2-6; TRBD1 matches at 9 bases. The CDR3 loop spans 17 amino acids. The germline V gene has CDR1 LNHDA and CDR2 SQIVND (reference sequence). V lost 3 bases to trimming and J lost 0 bases; unmatched junction nucleotides: 3. The CDR3 is CASSMTGGDSGANVLTF. Written as DNA, the CDR3 is TGTGCCAGTAGTATGACAGGGGGGGACTCTGGGGCCAACGTCCTGACTTTC.

CDR3 region: CASSLRGTSGNEQFF. The DNA for the CDR3 is TGTGCCAGCAGCTTAAGGGGGACTAGCGGAAATGAGCAGTTCTTC. This sequence joins TRBV7-3 and TRBJ2-1; 11 bases agree with TRBD2. V gave up 1 base and J gave up 7 bases; unmatched junction bases: 3. The CDR3 length is 15 residues. Germline-derived CDR1 and CDR2 are SGHTA and FQGTGA. Full variable domain (rest looked up from reference TRBV7-3 and TRBJ2-1): GAGVSQTPSNKVTEKGKYVELRCDPISGHTALYWYRQSLGQGPEFLIYFQGTGAADDSGLPNDRFFAVRPEGSVSTLKIQRTERGDSAVYLCASSLRGTSGNEQFFGPGTRLTVL.

This clone was seen a few times. This chain joins TRBV5-1 and TRBJ2-3; no clear D. CDR1 is SGHRS and CDR2 is YFSETQ in the germline V gene. V dropped 4 bases and J dropped 0 bases, with 12 bases sitting between them. The CDR3 is made up of 15 amino acids. CDR3 region: CASSIVGSSTDTQYF. The CDR3, as DNA: TGCGCCAGCAGCATCGTAGGCTCTAGCACAGATACGCAGTATTTT.

This clone occurred a few times. The V gene is TRBV2, the J gene TRBJ2-5; the D gene is possibly TRBD1 (6 bases). Germline V gives CDR1 SNHLY, CDR2 FYNNEI. Trimming removed 4 bases at V and 1 base at J, with 13 bases between. The CDR3 totals 15 residues. This CDR3 reads CASSAGTFVQETQYF. CDR3 sequence (DNA): TGTGCCAGCAGTGCCGGGACATTCGTCCAAGAGACCCAGTACTTC.